This record covers a single TCR beta chain. The ends were cut back, 3 bases at V and 0 bases at J, with 15 bases in the middle. Germline V gene sequence: CDR1 MDHEN, CDR2 SYDVKM. This CDR3 spans 17 amino acids. TCRdb's table, derived via immunoSEQ multiplex PCR, lists solely in-frame clones and lacks some. The table lists 95,000 to 100,000 clones, approximately 93% of them singletons. The record originates from a study of T cell responses to AZD1222 COVID-19 vaccine. Sample: peripheral blood, taken 28 days after the second AZD1222 dose. This receptor was identified in an adult who received the AZD1222 COVID-19 vaccine. The chain employs TRBV28 and TRBJ1-3; a weak D match, TRBD1 (6 bases). The CDR3 here is CASSFSATGVSGNTIYF. Here the CDR3 DNA reads TGTGCCAGCAGTTTTTCCGCGACAGGAGTCTCTGGAAACACCATATATTTT. Drawing the rest from reference TRBV28 and TRBJ1-3, the complete variable domain is DVKVTQSSRYLVKRTGEKVFLECVQDMDHENMFWYRQDPGLGLRLIYFSYDVKMKEKGDIPEGYSVSREKKERFSLILESASTNQTSMYLCASSFSATGVSGNTIYFGEGSWLTVV.